This entry lists 20 T cell receptor beta chains sequenced from one sample in a study of T cells in Graves' hyperthyroidism and ophthalmopathy (dated by TCRdb to between 2018 and 2020). Library construction relied on multiplex PCR. The instrument given in TCRdb is Illumina HiSeq 2000. The TCR beta CDR3 regions were amplified from RNA transcripts. The TCR CDR3 was subjected to a first round of RT-PCR using the HTBI primer set and the Qiagen OneStep RT-PCR kit. TCRdb passed the public sequencing reads through fastp at Q25 and MiXCR, retaining productive beta sequences. Duplicate CDR3 protein sequences are folded into a single record with the most common DNA and genes. The sample table holds hundreds of thousands of distinct CDR3 sequences, of which less than 25% were seen once. The ten largest clones add up to around 11% of the sample. Sequencing was performed on blood. These receptor sequences come from a woman aged 25-40 years with Graves' ophthalmopathy.

This clonotype was seen many times. The rearrangement uses TRBV27 and TRBJ2-7; D is perhaps TRBD1 (6 bases). The CDR3 covers 14 residues. Per the germline V gene, CDR1 is MNHEY and CDR2 is SMNVEV (reference sequence). The ends were cut back, 3 bases at V and 1 base at J, with 10 bases in the middle. The CDR3 sequence: CASSFADRSYEQYF. CDR3 sequence (DNA): TGTGCCAGCAGTTTTGCGGACAGATCCTACGAGCAGTACTTC.

J is TRBJ2-2 and V is TRBV7-6; 12 bases fit TRBD1. Germline V gene data show CDR1 as SGHVS and CDR2 as FNYEAQ. The CDR3 is made up of 18 amino acids. The trim removed 7 bases at V and 4 bases at J, leaving 13 bases unmatched. This chain's CDR3 is CASTSSGTGGLGTGELFF. CDR3 DNA sequence: TGTGCCAGCACCTCGTCAGGGACAGGGGGCTTAGGCACCGGGGAGCTGTTTTTT.

This sequence joins TRBV28 and TRBJ2-3, with no clear D. CDR3 length: 15 residues. V gave up 5 bases and J gave up 1 base, with 13 bases separating them. The germline V gene encodes CDR1 MDHEN and CDR2 SYDVKM. CDR3 protein: CASSQNPDGTDTQYF. The CDR3 DNA reads TGTGCCAGCAGTCAAAACCCGGACGGCACAGATACGCAGTATTTT. The full variable domain, completed using reference TRBV28 and TRBJ2-3, is DVKVTQSSRYLVKRTGEKVFLECVQDMDHENMFWYRQDPGLGLRLIYFSYDVKMKEKGDIPEGYSVSREKKERFSLILESASTNQTSMYLCASSQNPDGTDTQYFGPGTRLTVL.

This clonotype was picked up a small number of times. The gene calls are TRBV6-5 and TRBJ1-3; possibly TRBD1 for D (5 bases). The germline V gene encodes CDR1 MNHEY and CDR2 SVGAGI. The CDR3 covers 17 residues. The V gene lost 6 bases and the J gene lost 2 bases, with 20 bases spanning the gap. CDR3 nucleotide sequence: TGTGCCAGCAGCTACGTTTCCGGGGGTCGTACTGGAAACACCATATATTTT. Protein sequence: CASSYVSGGRTGNTIYF.

This clonotype showed up many times. The rearrangement uses TRBV25-1 and TRBJ1-1; TRBD1 aligns across 8 bases. CDR1 is MGHDK and CDR2 is SYGVNS in the germline V gene. This CDR3 contains 12 residues. The V segment lost 6 bases and the J segment 4 bases; nucleotides outside the gene matches: 1. CDR3 sequence: CASRGQATEAFF. For the CDR3, the DNA is TGTGCCAGCAGGGGACAGGCCACTGAAGCTTTCTTT.

At least ten counts were recorded for this clonotype. The gene calls are TRBV27 and TRBJ1-6; D gene ambiguous. The CDR3 spans 14 residues. V lost 1 base to trimming and J lost 10 bases, with 11 bases between them. The germline CDR1 and CDR2 sequences are MNHEY and SMNVEV (reference sequence). Written as DNA, the CDR3 is TGTGCCAGCAGTTTATTGGGAGTAGGGTCACCCCTCCACTTT. Its translation: CASSLLGVGSPLHF.

Ten or more counts support this clonotype. This chain uses TRBV19 with TRBJ2-5; the D gene is possibly TRBD2 (5 bases). The CDR3 is 14 residues long. V was clipped by 7 bases and J by 5 bases, with 17 bases between them. The V gene's germline CDR1 is LNHDA and CDR2 SQIVND (reference sequence). The CDR3 nucleotides are TGTGCCAGTACAGGCGGGTATAACGGTGAGACCCAGTACTTC. Protein sequence: CASTGGYNGETQYF.

The gene calls are TRBV5-1 and TRBJ1-2; tentatively, D is TRBD1 (5 bases). Between the trimmed V and J ends, which lost 1 base and 8 bases, there was a span of 15 bases. The germline V gene encodes CDR1 SGHRS and CDR2 YFSETQ. The CDR3 covers 14 residues. Written as DNA, the CDR3 is TGCGCCAGCAGCTTGATTCAAGGGGACGGCGGCTACACCTTC. Residues: CASSLIQGDGGYTF.

This clonotype was found many times. This sequence joins TRBV19 and TRBJ2-4; a weak D match, TRBD2 (6 bases). The germline V gene has CDR1 LNHDA and CDR2 SQIVND (reference sequence). The CDR3 covers 14 residues. Trimming shortened V by 10 bases and J by 3 bases, and 16 bases separated the two germline ends. CDR3 residues: CATAGGRGKNIQYF. CDR3 bases: TGTGCCACGGCCGGGGGAAGGGGCAAAAACATTCAGTACTTC. The whole variable domain, remainder taken from reference TRBV19 and TRBJ2-4, is DGGITQSPKYLFRKEGQNVTLSCEQNLNHDAMYWYRQDPGQGLRLIYYSQIVNDFQKGDIAEGYSVSREKKESFPLTVTSAQKNPTAFYLCATAGGRGKNIQYFGAGTRLSVL.

This clonotype appeared many times. The CDR3 DNA is TGCGCCAGCAGCCAAGATAGGACGGACCACGGGTGGTACGGAAACACCATATATTTT. The encoded protein is CASSQDRTDHGWYGNTIYF. V and J are TRBV4-1 and TRBJ1-3; D uncertain. Germline V gene data show CDR1 as MGHRA and CDR2 as YSYEKL. The CDR3 totals 19 residues. V was shortened by 0 bases and J by 4 bases, with 22 bases between the two germline ends.

This clonotype came up many times. In DNA, the CDR3 is TGTGCCAGCAAATCCCTGTCCGGACAGGGGGCCCGGAGGGAAGCTTTCTTT. It translates to CASKSLSGQGARREAFF. This rearrangement joins TRBV27 to TRBJ1-1, with 11 bases aligning to TRBD1. The CDR3 has 17 residues. Trimming at V came to 7 bases and at J to 8 bases, leaving 18 bases not matched to a gene. The germline V gene has CDR1 MNHEY and CDR2 SMNVEV (reference sequence).

This clonotype was counted at least ten times. V usage is TRBV12-3 or TRBV12-4 and J usage is TRBJ1-1; D uncertain. This CDR3 has 14 amino acids. V lost 1 base to trimming and J lost 1 base, with 7 bases between them. The CDR3 region is CASSLGSSNTEAFF. The CDR3 coding sequence is TGTGCCAGCAGTTTAGGCAGTTCGAACACTGAAGCTTTCTTT.

This clonotype was seen ten or more times. The V gene is TRBV12-3 or TRBV12-4, the J gene TRBJ1-2; D unresolved. The CDR3 consists of 13 residues. Trimming stripped 2 bases from V and 4 bases from J, with 8 bases between. The CDR3 loop reads CASSLREAYGYTF. Written as DNA, the CDR3 is TGTGCCAGCAGTTTAAGGGAGGCCTATGGCTACACCTTC.

This chain's CDR3 is CAISEDGTNYGYTF. The CDR3 DNA reads TGTGCCATCAGTGAGGACGGAACTAACTATGGCTACACCTTC. The chain uses TRBV10-3 and TRBJ1-2, with unresolved D. CDR1 and CDR2 (germline): ENHRY, SYGVKD. The CDR3 sequence is 14 residues long. V was pared by 2 bases and J by 0 bases, with 7 bases between.

This clonotype was counted at least ten times. The chain carries TRBV6-5 and TRBJ2-3, with a weak D call TRBD1 (7 bases). The CDR3 totals 15 residues. Trimming stripped 2 bases from V and 2 bases from J, with 11 bases between. The germline V gene has CDR1 MNHEY and CDR2 SVGAGI. In DNA, the CDR3 is TGTGCCAGCAGTTACCGCGGGACAGTCACAGATACGCAGTATTTT. This gives the protein CASSYRGTVTDTQYF.

The sample holds a few counts of this clonotype. V usage is TRBV24-1 and J usage is TRBJ1-5, with D perhaps TRBD1 (5 bases). The CDR3 covers 13 residues. Germline CDR1 is KGHDR and CDR2 is SFDVKD. Trimming pared 6 bases from V and 4 bases from J, leaving 9 bases between. CDR3 region: CATSTGQNQPQHF. The CDR3 bases are TGTGCCACCAGTACAGGACAAAATCAGCCCCAGCATTTT.

This clonotype came up many times. The chain has TRBV6-5 and TRBJ1-3; D ambiguous. The CDR3 has 13 residues. CDR1 is MNHEY and CDR2 is SVGAGI in the germline V gene. V was trimmed by 8 bases and J by 8 bases, leaving 16 bases between them. The DNA of the CDR3 is TGTGCCAGCCTAACGCCGGGAGTAGACACCATATATTTT. This gives the protein CASLTPGVDTIYF.

V usage is TRBV6-5 and J usage is TRBJ1-2; 8 nucleotides match TRBD1. J was trimmed by 7 bases and V by 4 bases; bases with no gene match: 5. CDR1 is MNHEY and CDR2 is SVGAGI in the germline V gene. CDR3 size: 13 residues. Here the CDR3 DNA reads TGTGCCAGCAGTTCGGCGGACAGGGTTGGCTACACCTTC. The encoded protein is CASSSADRVGYTF.

This clonotype was counted many times. CDR3 residues: CASSFGGSGANVLTF. The CDR3 region has the DNA TGTGCCAGCAGTTTCGGGGGCTCTGGGGCCAACGTCCTGACTTTC. The chain uses TRBV6-2 or TRBV6-3 and TRBJ2-6, with a tentative D call TRBD2 (6 bases). CDR3 size: 15 residues. The ends were cut back, 4 bases at V and 0 bases at J, with 7 bases in the middle. CDR1 and CDR2 from the germline V gene are MNHEY and SVGEGT.

This chain connects TRBV6-1 to TRBJ1-5; possible D gene TRBD1, 6 bases. V lost 3 bases and J lost 7, with 22 bases in between. Looked up from germline, CDR1 is MNHNS and CDR2 is SASEGT. The CDR3 runs 17 residues. Here the CDR3 DNA reads TGTGCCAGCAGTGATGGCAGGGGCTCTTTTAGAGGACAGCCCCAGCATTTT. It yields the protein CASSDGRGSFRGQPQHF.